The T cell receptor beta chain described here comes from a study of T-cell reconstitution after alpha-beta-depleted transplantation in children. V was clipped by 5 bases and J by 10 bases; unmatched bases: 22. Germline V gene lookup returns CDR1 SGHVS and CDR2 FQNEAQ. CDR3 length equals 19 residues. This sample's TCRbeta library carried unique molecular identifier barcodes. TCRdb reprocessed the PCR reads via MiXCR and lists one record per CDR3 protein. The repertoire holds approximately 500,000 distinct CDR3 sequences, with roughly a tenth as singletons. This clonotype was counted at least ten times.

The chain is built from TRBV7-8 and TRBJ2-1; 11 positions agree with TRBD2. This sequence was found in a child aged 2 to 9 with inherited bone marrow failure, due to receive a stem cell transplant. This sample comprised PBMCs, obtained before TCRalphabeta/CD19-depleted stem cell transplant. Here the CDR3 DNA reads TGTGCCAGCAGCCAGGCGCTAGCGGGAGGCCCCGTAAATTTATTAGAGCAGTTCTTC. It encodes CASSQALAGGPVNLLEQFF. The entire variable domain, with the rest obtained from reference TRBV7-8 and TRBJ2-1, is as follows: GAGVSQSPRYKVAKRGQDVALRCDPISGHVSLFWYQQALGQGPEFLTYFQNEAQLDKSGLPSDRFFAERPEGSVSTLKIQRTQQEDSAVYLCASSQALAGGPVNLLEQFFGPGTRLTVL.